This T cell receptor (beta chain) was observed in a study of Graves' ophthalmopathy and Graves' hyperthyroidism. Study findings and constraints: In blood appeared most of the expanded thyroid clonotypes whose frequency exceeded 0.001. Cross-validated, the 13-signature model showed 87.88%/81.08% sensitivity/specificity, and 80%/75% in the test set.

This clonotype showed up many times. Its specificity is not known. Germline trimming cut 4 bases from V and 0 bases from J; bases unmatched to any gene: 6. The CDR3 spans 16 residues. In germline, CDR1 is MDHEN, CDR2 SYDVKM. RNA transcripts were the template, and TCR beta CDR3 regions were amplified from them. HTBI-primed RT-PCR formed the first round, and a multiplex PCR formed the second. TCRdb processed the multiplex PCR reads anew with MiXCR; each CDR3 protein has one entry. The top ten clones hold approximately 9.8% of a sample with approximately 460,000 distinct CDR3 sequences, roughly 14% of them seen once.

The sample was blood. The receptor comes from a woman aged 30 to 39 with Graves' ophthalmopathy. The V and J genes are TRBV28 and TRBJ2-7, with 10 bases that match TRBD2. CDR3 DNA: TGTGCCAGCAGTTACCCGGGGACTAGCGTCTCCTACGAGCAGTACTTC. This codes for CASSYPGTSVSYEQYF. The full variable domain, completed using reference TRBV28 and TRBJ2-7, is DVKVTQSSRYLVKRTGEKVFLECVQDMDHENMFWYRQDPGLGLRLIYFSYDVKMKEKGDIPEGYSVSREKKERFSLILESASTNQTSMYLCASSYPGTSVSYEQYFGPGTRLTVT.